The TCR beta chain under discussion was sequenced for a study of cytomegalovirus exposure and HLA in healthy donors. Background on the study: The study's early data release held some 85 million unique TCRs from HLA-typed donors.

The CDR3 extends over 14 amino acids. The V and J ends lost 5 bases and 2 bases respectively, with 11 bases between them. Germline CDR1 SGHAT, CDR2 FQNNGV. With respect to this clone: Antigen unknown.

PCR involved 60 Vbeta and 13 Jbeta primers. The method was immunoSEQ multiplex PCR; TCRdb's version includes in-frame clones alone and lacks a portion of them. Here the sample spans under 300,000 clones, about 90% being singletons. Points from the study as a whole: One cluster of highly shared sequence variants probably arose as a sequencing artifact. Cytomegalovirus association was listed for about 170 TCR beta chains.

Sample: PBMCs. This TCR came from a girl aged 2-10 years in good health and CMV-seronegative. The J gene is TRBJ2-3, the V gene TRBV11-2; unclear D gene. The CDR3 bases are TGTGCCAGCAGCCCCCTTGGGCTCACAGATACGCAGTATTTT. It translates to CASSPLGLTDTQYF.